Sequencing of this T cell receptor beta chain was carried out in a study of early stage breast cancer tumors. Turning to the study itself: ER+/PR+/HER2- status applied to about 70% of the 16 invasive breast tumors.

The study's findings and limits: Compared with adjacent normal breast, tumors showed around 2.5-fold denser, more clonal T cells. Most shared enriched TCRB sequences were commonly generated ones.

Each sample had two DNA replicates, roughly 0.5 ug blood or around 1.5 ug tissue. Method: immunoSEQ multiplex PCR; TCRdb's copy keeps in-frame clones and lacks some. The profile covers tens of thousands of clones, with roughly 80% appearing a single time and 4.7% taken by the ten largest. On this clone itself: Antigen unknown. One junction end does not reproduce the germline sequence, and a read error may be involved.

Germline assignment: CDR1 SQVTM and CDR2 ANQGSEA. This CDR3 is built from 13 residues. The chain uses TRBV29-1 and TRBJ2-1, with D possibly matching TRBD2 (6 bases). Specimen: blood. The sequence derives from a person aged 40-50 years with breast cancer. The CDR3 region has the DNA TGCAGCGTCACAAAGACTAGTCTCAATGGGCAGTTCTTC. This gives the protein CSVTKTSLNGQFF.